Listed here are 20 T cell receptor beta chains from one sample, sequenced in a study of identical twins. TCRdb reprocessed the 5' RACE reads with MiXCR, giving one entry per CDR3 protein. The table includes hundreds of thousands of distinct CDR3 sequences, 15% to 20% detected once. The same specimen was also included in a second study, on T cells expressing NK-cell markers.

Sequencing input: PBMCs. The receptors derive from a woman between 18 and 29 years old in good health.

The rearrangement links TRBV2 to TRBJ1-2; TRBD1 aligns across 7 bases. The J segment lost 4 bases and the V segment lost 3 bases, leaving 14 bases of the junction unmatched. The CDR3 runs to 17 residues. From germline, CDR1 is SNHLY and CDR2 FYNNEI. CDR3 protein: CASSDRDLRQGGYGYTF. CDR3 bases: TGTGCCAGCAGTGACCGCGATTTAAGACAGGGAGGCTATGGCTACACCTTC.

This clonotype was found a few times. This chain uses TRBV20-1 with TRBJ2-3; TRBD2 might be the D (5 bases). Between the trimmed V and J ends, which lost 0 bases and 0 bases, there was a span of 10 bases. This CDR3 is built from 15 residues. CDR1 DFQATT and CDR2 SNEGSKA come from the germline V gene (reference sequence). For the CDR3, the DNA is TGCAGTGCTAGAGATGGTGGGGAGAGCACAGATACGCAGTATTTT. Translated: CSARDGGESTDTQYF.

This clonotype showed up just a few times. The chain combines TRBV18 with TRBJ2-3; D might be TRBD2 (6 bases). The CDR3 is made up of 15 amino acids. The germline CDR1 and CDR2 sequences are KGHSH and LQKENI. Between the trimmed V and J ends, which lost 3 bases and 5 bases, there was a span of 15 bases. CDR3 DNA: TGTGCCAGCTCACCCGCAGGAGGGACGAGAGATACGCAGTATTTT. It encodes CASSPAGGTRDTQYF.

This chain joins TRBV20-1 and TRBJ2-7, with D maybe TRBD2 (5 bases). V lost 3 bases to trimming and J lost 1 base, with 10 bases between them. CDR1 and CDR2 (germline): DFQATT, SNEGSKA (reference sequence). The CDR3 contains 13 residues. CDR3 in DNA: TGCAGTGCTAGGGAGGTCAATTCCTACGAGCAGTACTTC. Translating it yields CSAREVNSYEQYF.

The rearrangement links TRBV12-3 or TRBV12-4 to TRBJ2-1; 9 bases agree with TRBD2. The V gene end was trimmed by 4 bases and the J gene end by 7 bases; junction bases not matched to a gene: 8. The CDR3 totals 15 residues. CDR3 protein: CASSSPSGTRNEQFF. CDR3 nucleotides: TGTGCCAGCAGTTCCCCTAGCGGGACGAGAAATGAGCAGTTCTTC.

V gene TRBV12-3 or TRBV12-4 combines with J gene TRBJ1-2, with 9 positions matching TRBD1. Germline trimming cut 8 bases from V and 3 bases from J; bases unmatched to any gene: 7. The length of the CDR3 is 14 residues. This CDR3 reads CASWTGELYYGYTF. CDR3 sequence (DNA): TGTGCCAGCTGGACAGGGGAGTTGTACTATGGCTACACCTTC.

The genes are TRBV18 and TRBJ2-5; 7 bases agree with TRBD2. CDR1 and CDR2 from the germline V gene are KGHSH and LQKENI. The CDR3 loop spans 15 amino acids. The trim removed 3 bases at V and 5 bases at J, leaving 9 bases unmatched. CDR3 region: CASSPLTGGRETQYF. The CDR3 bases are TGTGCCAGCTCACCCCTTACGGGAGGACGGGAGACCCAGTACTTC.

The V call is TRBV3-1, the J call TRBJ1-1; a possible D gene is TRBD1 (5 bases). Trimming cost V 4 bases and J 2 bases, with 5 bases left between them. Germline lookup yields CDR1 LGHDT and CDR2 YNNKEL (reference sequence). This CDR3 is built from 12 residues. CDR3 sequence (DNA): TGTGCCAGCAGCCGGGACAACACTGAAGCTTTCTTT. Encoded protein: CASSRDNTEAFF.

The chain carries TRBV12-3 or TRBV12-4 and TRBJ1-1; no firm D call. This CDR3 is built from 10 residues. Trimming took off 4 bases at V and 10 bases at J, with 7 bases between the two ends. In DNA form, the CDR3 reads TGTGCCAGCAGTTGGAATGTAGCTTTCTTT. Translating it yields CASSWNVAFF.

The chain has TRBV7-2 and TRBJ1-2; 7 bases are a match to TRBD1. The V gene end was trimmed by 4 bases and the J gene end by 5 bases; junction bases not matched to a gene: 13. This CDR3 is 16 amino acids long. Germline assignment: CDR1 SGHTA and CDR2 FQGNSA. The CDR3 DNA follows: TGTGCCAGCAGCTCCCAACCGGGACAGCGATCTTATGGCTACACCTTC. Translating gives CASSSQPGQRSYGYTF.

This clonotype was counted only a few times. The chain carries TRBV4-2 and TRBJ1-1; D remains ambiguous. CDR1 is LGHNA, CDR2 YNFKEQ, per germline. The V and J ends lost 3 bases and 3 bases respectively, with 14 bases between them. This CDR3 contains 15 residues. The CDR3: CASSQVAAEHTEAFF. The CDR3 DNA follows: TGTGCCAGCAGCCAGGTGGCTGCTGAACACACTGAAGCTTTCTTT.

In this sample, this clonotype turned up a few times. The chain is built from TRBV29-1 and TRBJ2-3; TRBD2 aligns across 9 bases. The CDR3 length is 14 residues. CDR1 is SQVTM, CDR2 ANQGSEA, per germline. The junction had 6 bases not matched to a gene; V was cut back by 7 bases and J by 1 base. The DNA of the CDR3 is TGCAGCGCGGTTAGCGGGGGCCGCACAGATACGCAGTATTTT. Protein product: CSAVSGGRTDTQYF.

The V and J genes are TRBV20-1 and TRBJ2-3; 11 bases align to TRBD2. This CDR3 region has 15 residues. The V gene end was trimmed by 6 bases and the J gene end by 3 bases; junction bases not matched to a gene: 8. Germline assignment: CDR1 DFQATT and CDR2 SNEGSKA (reference sequence). The CDR3 spells CSAGASGGPTDTQYF. The CDR3 region has the DNA TGCAGTGCAGGGGCTAGCGGGGGGCCTACAGATACGCAGTATTTT.

CDR3 in DNA: TGTGCCAGCAGCTTACGGCGGTCCGTTGATACGCAGTATTTT. This codes for CASSLRRSVDTQYF. The rearrangement uses TRBV7-2 and TRBJ2-3; D gene ambiguous. Germline V CDR1 and CDR2: SGHTA, FQGNSA. CDR3 size: 14 residues. The V end was cut by 2 bases, the J end by 6 bases, with 12 bases between.

V usage is TRBV11-2 and J usage is TRBJ2-5; no reliable D call. The CDR3 runs 11 residues. Trimming took off 8 bases at V and 5 bases at J, with 9 bases between the two ends. Germline loops: CDR1 SGHAT, CDR2 FQNNGV. In nucleotides, the CDR3 is TGTGCCAGCGCCCCCCGGGAGACCCAGTACTTC. It codes for CASAPRETQYF.

V is TRBV5-1 and J is TRBJ2-5; D is unclear. The germline V and J ends were trimmed by 4 bases and 5 bases, with 18 bases remaining between them. This CDR3 comprises 15 residues. Germline V lookup: CDR1 SGHRS, CDR2 YFSETQ. As DNA, the CDR3 is TGCGCCAGCAGCCCTACGGACCCCACCCAGGAGACCCAGTACTTC. Its protein is CASSPTDPTQETQYF.

A few counts support this clonotype. This chain uses TRBV18 with TRBJ2-5, with a weak D call TRBD1 (6 bases). This CDR3 is 14 amino acids long. Germline V gene data show CDR1 as KGHSH and CDR2 as LQKENI. The germline V and J ends were trimmed by 6 bases and 2 bases, with 13 bases remaining between them. In DNA form, the CDR3 reads TGTGCCAGCTCGCTCAACAGGGAACAAGAGACCCAGTACTTC. Residues: CASSLNREQETQYF.

This clonotype was counted ten times or more. This rearrangement joins TRBV20-1 to TRBJ1-2, with no clear D. The CDR3 extends over 13 amino acids. The germline V gene has CDR1 DFQATT and CDR2 SNEGSKA (reference sequence). Deletions cut 0 bases from V and 5 bases from J, with 10 bases between. The CDR3 loop is CSARDRTEYGYTF. DNA of the CDR3: TGCAGTGCTAGAGATCGGACGGAATATGGCTACACCTTC.

This sequence joins TRBV12-3 or TRBV12-4 and TRBJ2-6, with D perhaps TRBD2 (6 bases). This CDR3 is built from 15 residues. Trimming stripped 6 bases from V and 5 bases from J, with 14 bases between. The CDR3 DNA reads TGTGCCAGCAGAATTGGAGGGGACTGGGCCAACGTCCTGACTTTC. Protein product: CASRIGGDWANVLTF.

The J gene is TRBJ2-1, the V gene TRBV3-1; no clear D. CDR3 length equals 13 residues. Trimming shortened V by 1 base and J by 9 bases, and 10 bases separated the two germline ends. The germline V gene has CDR1 LGHDT and CDR2 YNNKEL (reference sequence). CDR3 amino acids: CASSQGGYGEQFF. As DNA, the CDR3 is TGTGCCAGCAGCCAAGGAGGTTACGGTGAGCAGTTCTTC.